The TCR beta chain described here comes from a study of T cells in Graves' hyperthyroidism and ophthalmopathy. Study context: Peripheral blood samples were taken at initial diagnosis, prior to any treatment.

Diagnoses used clinical symptoms, serum thyroxine and TRAb, thyroid ultrasound and orbital computed tomography. This clonotype was seen ten or more times. Its specificity is not known. CDR3 length: 12 residues. Germline loops: CDR1 SQVTM, CDR2 ANQGSEA. V shed 2 bases and J shed 2 bases, with 6 bases lying between them. Notes on the study in general: Ophthalmopathy was told apart from stable hyperthyroidism by a 13 V-J model.

RNA transcripts served as the template for amplifying TCR beta CDR3 regions. When the TCR CDR3 underwent first-round RT-PCR, the HTBI primer set was used. TCRdb passed the multiplex PCR reads through MiXCR, listing each CDR3 protein once. Altogether hundreds of thousands of distinct CDR3 sequences are present, around 13% being singletons, with the ten largest covering 34%. The sample taken for sequencing was blood. The V and J genes are TRBV29-1 and TRBJ1-1; D remains unclear. The sequence was obtained from a middle-aged woman with Graves' ophthalmopathy. CDR3 in DNA: TGCAGCGTTGAATGGGGTAACACTGAAGCTTTCTTT. Translated, it gives CSVEWGNTEAFF.